This TCR beta chain was found in a study of graft-versus-host responses after intestinal transplantation. Across the whole study: Anti-thymocyte globulin induction was given to all recipients, followed by tacrolimus and steroids for roughly three years.

The CDR3 sequence is 15 residues long. Trimming took 4 bases from V and 1 from J, leaving 11 bases between them. Germline V lookup: CDR1 SGHTA, CDR2 FQGTGA. To note about this clone: Its antigen is not identified.

Only in-frame clones appear in the TCRdb table, and some are missing; sequencing was by immunoSEQ multiplex PCR. The repertoire has about 110,000 clones, roughly 93% of them found once; the top ten carry roughly 0.5%. Here the sequenced sample was unstimulated CD8+ T cells sorted from spleen or lymph node cells, taken before intestinal transplant. The clonotype originates from a human donor who received an intestinal transplant. The rearrangement joins TRBV7-3 to TRBJ2-1; tentatively, D is TRBD2 (6 bases). CDR3 residues: CASSSGDGSYNEQFF. DNA of the CDR3: TGTGCCAGCAGCTCGGGGGATGGATCCTACAATGAGCAGTTCTTC.